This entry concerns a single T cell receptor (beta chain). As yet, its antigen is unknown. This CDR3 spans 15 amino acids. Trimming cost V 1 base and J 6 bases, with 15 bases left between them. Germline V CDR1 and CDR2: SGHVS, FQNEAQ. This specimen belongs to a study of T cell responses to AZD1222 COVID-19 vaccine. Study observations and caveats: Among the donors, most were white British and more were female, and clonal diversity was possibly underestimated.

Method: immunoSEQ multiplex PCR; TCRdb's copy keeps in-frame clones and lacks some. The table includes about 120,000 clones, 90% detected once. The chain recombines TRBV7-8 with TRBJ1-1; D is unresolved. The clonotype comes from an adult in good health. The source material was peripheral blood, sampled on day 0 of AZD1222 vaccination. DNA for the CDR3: TGTGCCAGCAGCTTAGGGGTCAGAGACGTCCCTGAAGCTTTCTTT. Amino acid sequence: CASSLGVRDVPEAFF.